These 3 T cell receptor beta chains were sequenced from one sample in a study of human T cells and chemical hapten exposure. Stated time point: patch test 1, 2 weeks after DPC sensitization. This sample's treatment: therapeutic diphenylcyclopropenone sensitization with weekly scalp DPC. TCRdb re-called the RACE reads through MiXCR, storing one row per CDR3 protein. This table holds 65,000 to 95,000 distinct CDR3 sequences, approximately 12% found once. Sequencing was performed on whole blood, taken in connection with sensitization to the hapten diphenylcyclopropenone (DPC). The receptors were gathered from a woman aged 60-75 years with alopecia areata. Some clones in this sample may be carry-over from other donors' samples.

The gene calls are TRBV4-2 and TRBJ1-2; D ambiguous. This CDR3 has 15 amino acids. V was clipped by 0 bases and J by 3 bases, with 11 bases between them. Germline V gene sequence: CDR1 LGHNA, CDR2 YNFKEQ. In DNA, the CDR3 is TGTGCCAGCAGCCAAGATGTGCGGGGTGACTATGGCTACACCTTC. This encodes CASSQDVRGDYGYTF.

The chain employs TRBV18 and TRBJ1-1; D is perhaps TRBD1 (5 bases). CDR1 is KGHSH and CDR2 is LQKENI in the germline V gene. V dropped 4 bases and J dropped 4 bases, with 13 bases sitting between them. The CDR3 loop spans 14 amino acids. This CDR3 reads CASSLADSATEAFF. In DNA, the CDR3 is TGTGCCAGCTCACTAGCCGACAGTGCCACTGAAGCTTTCTTT.

This clonotype was seen at least ten times. The rearrangement joins TRBV5-1 to TRBJ2-5, with D hard to call. CDR1 and CDR2 from the germline V gene are SGHRS and YFSETQ. The V end was cut by 0 bases, the J end by 4 bases, with 4 bases between. This CDR3 spans 12 amino acids. CDR3 sequence reads: CASSLVGETQYF. CDR3 bases: TGCGCCAGCAGCTTGGTTGGAGAGACCCAGTACTTC.